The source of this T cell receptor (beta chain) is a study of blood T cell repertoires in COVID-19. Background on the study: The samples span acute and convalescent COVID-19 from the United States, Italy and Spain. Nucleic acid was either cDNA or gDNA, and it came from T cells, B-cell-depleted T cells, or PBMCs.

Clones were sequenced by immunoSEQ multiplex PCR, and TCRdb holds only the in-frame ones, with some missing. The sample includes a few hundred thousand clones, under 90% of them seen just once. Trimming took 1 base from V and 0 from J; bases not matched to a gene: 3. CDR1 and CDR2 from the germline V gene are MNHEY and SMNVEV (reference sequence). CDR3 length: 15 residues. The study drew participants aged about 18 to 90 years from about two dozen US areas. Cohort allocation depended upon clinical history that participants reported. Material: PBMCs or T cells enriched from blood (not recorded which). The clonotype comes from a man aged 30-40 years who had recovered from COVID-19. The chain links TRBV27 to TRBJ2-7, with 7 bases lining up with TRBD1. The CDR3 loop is CASSLYGTVSYEQYF. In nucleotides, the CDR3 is TGTGCCAGCAGTTTATATGGGACAGTCTCCTACGAGCAGTACTTC.